This T cell receptor beta chain was observed in a study of blood T cell repertoires in COVID-19. Across the study: Collection of acute and convalescent COVID-19 samples took place in the United States, Italy and Spain. T cells, B-cell-depleted T cells, or PBMCs supplied cDNA or gDNA.

V dropped 0 bases and J dropped 0 bases, with 8 bases sitting between them. Germline CDR1 is LNHNV and CDR2 is YYDKDF (reference sequence). The CDR3 has 15 amino acids. Original processing notes: The assay estimated nucleated cells by amplifying reference gene primers. Only in-frame clones appear in the TCRdb table, and some are missing; sequencing was by immunoSEQ multiplex PCR. V, J and clone size are taken as reported in that table, and D and trimming were inferred from the DNA itself. The table records under 200,000 clones, about 83% of them present only once. The chain joins TRBV15 to TRBJ1-2, with no clear D. The source is a woman in her 70s who had recovered from COVID-19. Sequenced input: peripheral blood. The CDR3 reads CATSRDGGANYGYTF. The DNA for the CDR3 is TGTGCCACCAGCAGAGATGGTGGAGCTAACTATGGCTACACCTTC.